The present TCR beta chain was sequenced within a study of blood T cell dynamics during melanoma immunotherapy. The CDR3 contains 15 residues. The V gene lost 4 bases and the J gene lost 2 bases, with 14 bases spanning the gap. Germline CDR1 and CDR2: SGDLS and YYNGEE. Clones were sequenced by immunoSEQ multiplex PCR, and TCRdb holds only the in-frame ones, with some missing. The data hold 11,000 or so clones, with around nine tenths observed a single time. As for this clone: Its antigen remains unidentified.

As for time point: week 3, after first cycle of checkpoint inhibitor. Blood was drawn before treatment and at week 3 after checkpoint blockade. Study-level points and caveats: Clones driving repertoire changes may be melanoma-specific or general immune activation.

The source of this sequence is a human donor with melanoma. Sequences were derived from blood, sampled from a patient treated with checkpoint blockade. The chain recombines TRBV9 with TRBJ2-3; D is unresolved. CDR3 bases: TGTGCCAGCAGCACTTTTGGGCAGTCCACAGATACGCAGTATTTT. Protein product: CASSTFGQSTDTQYF. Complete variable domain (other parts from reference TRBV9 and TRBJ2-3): DSGVTQTPKHLITATGQRVTLRCSPRSGDLSVYWYQQSLDQGLQFLIQYYNGEERAKGNILERFSAQQFPDLHSELNLSSLELGDSALYFCASSTFGQSTDTQYFGPGTRLTVL.